This T cell receptor beta chain was documented in a study of blood T cell repertoires in COVID-19 (dated by TCRdb to the early 2020s). With regard to the full study: Samples covering the acute and convalescent phases of COVID-19 were provided by collaborators in the United States, Italy and Spain. Subjects who had been exposed to COVID-19, were actively infected with it, or had recovered from it provided the deeply sampled blood TCRbeta repertoires that made up the dataset. The repertoires were made available in a free public database intended to serve as a resource for research on the immune response to SARS-CoV-2. The sample metadata nearly always contained a de-identified subject ID, COVID-19 status, age in years and sex. The prospective study material was composed of cDNA or gDNA derived from T cells, B-cell-depleted T cells, or PBMCs. The samples were drawn from two sources: the first 160 participants of the ongoing ImmuneRACE study, and over 1,000 subjects contributed by 6 global collaborators. Where available, HLA class I and class II types were obtained from metadata supplied by the sample provider rather than from assay-based typing. The research as a whole found: How much clinical and demographic metadata was included differed by source and by participant, and the metadata was provided uncurated.

The germline V gene supplies CDR1 MNHEY and CDR2 SVGEGT. From the cysteine through the phenylalanine, the CDR3 covers 14 amino acids. CDR3 DNA is the only sequence kept; it has 42 bases, read in frame from the first base. Relative to germline, V is 6 bases shorter and J is 5 bases shorter, with 13 bases between their ends. Each collaborating institution followed its own protocols to collect whole blood in K2EDTA tubes. For TCRbeta analysis, collaborator samples were shipped as frozen whole blood, as isolated PBMCs, or as DNA extracted from either sample type. Points on this clone: Its antigen remains undetermined. No much larger clone exists at a distance of one base, and base qualities are not known.

The immunoSEQ Assay, a bias-controlled multiplex PCR, was used to amplify TCRbeta CDR3 regions from genomic DNA. Turning to the authors' computational methods: The number of nucleated cells in each sample was estimated from the amplification of reference gene primers within the assay. Sequence reads were collapsed and filtered to measure the absolute abundance of every unique TCRbeta CDR3 rearrangement. For each sample, productive Simpson clonality was calculated by taking the square root of Simpson's diversity index across productive rearrangements. In its TCRdb copy, this immuneACCESS table keeps in-frame sequences only and misses some clones. Where compared with another copy, unresolved V genes explain less than half of these, and the others have no known cause. From that table come the V and J calls and clone size; the DNA was used to work out D and trimming. The sample includes about 200,000 clones, with almost 90% observed a single time. Around 1.5% of the sample goes to the ten largest clones.

This TCR derives from a man between 18 and 35 years old with active or convalescent COVID-19. The sample taken for sequencing was peripheral blood. The V and J genes are TRBV6-2 or TRBV6-3 and TRBJ2-2, and possibly TRBD1, on 6 matching bases. The CDR3 is CASSLQGGTGELFF. In nucleotides, the sequence is TGTGCCAGCAGCCTACAGGGCGGTACCGGGGAGCTGTTTTTT.